What follows are 26 T cell receptor beta chains derived from one specimen sequenced in a study of blood T cell repertoires in COVID-19. TCRdb keeps only in-frame clones here, not all; method: immunoSEQ multiplex PCR. The table includes about 150,000 clones, approximately 80% detected once. The sample consisted of PBMCs or T cells enriched from blood (not recorded which). These receptors all come from a woman in her fifties or sixties who had recovered from COVID-19.

The gene calls are TRBV6-5 and TRBJ2-5, with TRBD2 as a possible D gene (5 bases). V gave up 0 bases and J gave up 2 bases, with 7 bases separating them. CDR3 size: 14 residues. Germline CDR1 reads MNHEY; CDR2 reads SVGAGI. The CDR3 region has the DNA TGTGCCAGCAGTTACTCGACGGGACAAGAGACCCAGTACTTC. It specifies CASSYSTGQETQYF.

The J gene is TRBJ2-3, the V gene TRBV10-3, with 7 nucleotides matching TRBD1. From germline, CDR1 is ENHRY and CDR2 SYGVKD. The CDR3 has 13 residues. V lost 6 bases, J lost 6 bases, and 6 bases stayed unmatched. CDR3 bases: TGTGCCATCAGAGAGGGGACAGAGGATACGCAGTATTTT. It is translated as CAIREGTEDTQYF.

The chain employs TRBV7-9 and TRBJ2-2; TRBD1 matches at 9 bases. Germline CDR1 is SEHNR and CDR2 is FQNEAQ (reference sequence). CDR3 length equals 15 residues. V gave up 5 bases and J gave up 4 bases; unmatched junction bases: 5. CDR3 residues: CASSPGQGSTGELFF. As DNA, the CDR3 is TGTGCCAGCAGCCCCGGACAGGGGAGCACCGGGGAGCTGTTTTTT.

The chain links TRBV7-9 to TRBJ2-1, with D possibly being TRBD1 (6 bases). The CDR3 extends over 12 amino acids. The germline V and J ends were trimmed by 5 bases and 12 bases, with 14 bases remaining between them. Germline lookup yields CDR1 SEHNR and CDR2 FQNEAQ (reference sequence). The DNA of the CDR3 is TGTGCCAGCAGCGCGGACAGCGGAGGGCAGTTCTTC. Translation: CASSADSGGQFF. Variable domain in full (rest from reference TRBV7-9 and TRBJ2-1): DTGVSQNPRHKITKRGQNVTFRCDPISEHNRLYWYRQTLGQGPEFLTYFQNEAQLEKSRLLSDRFSAERPKGSFSTLEIQRTEQGDSAMYLCASSADSGGQFFGPGTRLTVL.

The chain is built from TRBV27 and TRBJ2-5; possible D gene TRBD1, 5 bases. V was shortened by 3 bases and J by 1 base, with 6 bases between the two germline ends. Per germline, CDR1 MNHEY and CDR2 SMNVEV (reference sequence). CDR3 length: 13 amino acids. In nucleotides, the CDR3 is TGTGCCAGCAGTTTCAGGGCCCAAGAGACCCAGTACTTC. Translated: CASSFRAQETQYF.

The sample holds one count of this clone. The chain combines TRBV7-2 with TRBJ1-4; no clear D. This CDR3 contains 15 residues. CDR1 is SGHTA, CDR2 FQGNSA, per germline. Deletions cut 5 bases from V and 7 bases from J, with 17 bases between. CDR3 in DNA: TGTGCCAGCAGCCCGATGGGCTCCCCGCCTGAAAAACTGTTTTTT. It codes for CASSPMGSPPEKLFF.

The rearrangement links TRBV3-1 (or the pseudogene TRBV3-2) to TRBJ2-7; D ambiguous. There are 12 residues in the CDR3. V was pared by 0 bases and J by 4 bases, with 4 bases between. Per the germline V gene, CDR1 is LGHDT and CDR2 is YNNKEL (reference sequence). The CDR3, as DNA: TGTGCCAGCAGCCAAGACAGTTACGAGCAGTACTTC. It translates to CASSQDSYEQYF.

The chain combines TRBV18 with TRBJ2-1; TRBD2 matches 9 bases. CDR3 length: 15 amino acids. V was clipped by 1 base and J by 7 bases; unmatched bases: 5. CDR1 and CDR2 (germline): KGHSH, LQKENI. CDR3 amino acids: CASSPQAGGMNEQFF. The CDR3 nucleotides read TGTGCCAGCTCACCACAAGCGGGAGGAATGAATGAGCAGTTCTTC.

The V call is TRBV5-1, the J call TRBJ1-2, with 7 bases identical to TRBD1. Germline CDR1 and CDR2: SGHRS and YFSETQ. V shed 4 bases and J 4 bases; nucleotides not matched to a gene: 4. The CDR3 loop spans 13 amino acids. CDR3 region: CASSQTGTYGYTF. CDR3 bases: TGCGCCAGCAGCCAGACAGGGACCTATGGCTACACCTTC.

This clone was counted a single time. The rearrangement uses TRBV27 and TRBJ1-3; the D gene is possibly TRBD1 (6 bases). Germline V lookup: CDR1 MNHEY, CDR2 SMNVEV (reference sequence). With 6 bases removed from V and 4 bases from J, the gap between germline ends came to 16 bases. This CDR3 spans 15 amino acids. The CDR3 DNA sequence: TGTGCCAGCAGATCCCAGGGGATAGAAGGAAACACCATATATTTT. As protein: CASRSQGIEGNTIYF.

This clone was seen a few times. The chain couples TRBV2 to TRBJ1-4, with 9 positions matching TRBD1. CDR3 length: 12 amino acids. The ends lost 7 bases at V and 8 bases at J; junction bases unmatched: 2. Germline V gene sequence: CDR1 SNHLY, CDR2 FYNNEI. CDR3 DNA: TGTGCCAGCACCGGGACAGGGGAAAAACTGTTTTTT. Translated, it gives CASTGTGEKLFF.

The sample holds a few counts of this clone. The rearrangement joins TRBV3-1 (or the pseudogene TRBV3-2) to TRBJ1-1, with D possibly matching TRBD1 (6 bases). The CDR3 spans 13 residues. Trimming removed 8 bases from V and 7 bases from J, with 17 bases in between. Looked up from germline, CDR1 is LGHDT and CDR2 is YNNKEL (reference sequence). The CDR3 DNA is TGTGCCAGCCGTACTGAGGGGGGGGTTGAAGCTTTCTTT. The encoded protein is CASRTEGGVEAFF.

The chain carries TRBV4-3 and TRBJ1-1; 7 positions match TRBD1. CDR3 length: 15 residues. J gave up 6 bases and V 2 bases, and 9 bases lay outside the gene matches. From germline, CDR1 is LGHNA and CDR2 YSLEER. The CDR3 is CASSQSRTGRSEAFF. In DNA form, the CDR3 reads TGCGCCAGCAGCCAAAGTCGGACAGGACGCTCTGAAGCTTTCTTT.

This chain connects TRBV19 to TRBJ1-3; no clear D. Trimming took off 4 bases at V and 0 bases at J, with 13 bases between the two ends. This CDR3 comprises 16 residues. In germline, CDR1 is LNHDA, CDR2 SQIVND (reference sequence). CDR3: CASSKTSQFSGNTIYF. In nucleotides, the CDR3 is TGTGCCAGTAGTAAAACATCGCAATTCTCTGGAAACACCATATATTTT.

The chain employs TRBV29-1 and TRBJ1-4, with D unresolved. Germline lookup yields CDR1 SQVTM and CDR2 ANQGSEA. This CDR3 comprises 13 residues. V shed 4 bases and J shed 8 bases, with 14 bases lying between them. The CDR3 DNA is TGCAGCGTTGTGGAGCGGGTAGGCGAAAAACTGTTTTTT. This translates into CSVVERVGEKLFF.

The chain couples TRBV2 to TRBJ1-5, with 9 bases matching TRBD1. Germline loops: CDR1 SNHLY, CDR2 FYNNEI. With V trimmed by 6 bases and J by 1 base, 10 bases remained unmatched. CDR3 size: 17 residues. This CDR3 reads CASRLSGQGVSNQPQHF. DNA for the CDR3: TGTGCCAGCAGATTATCGGGACAGGGCGTAAGCAATCAGCCCCAGCATTTT.

V usage is TRBV20-1 and J usage is TRBJ1-2; no firm D call. The CDR3 covers 10 residues. The V end lost 3 bases, the J end lost 5 bases, and 4 bases lay between the germline ends. CDR1 is DFQATT, CDR2 SNEGSKA, per germline (reference sequence). The CDR3 spells CSARAYGYTF. The CDR3 nucleotides are TGCAGTGCTAGGGCATATGGCTACACCTTC.

This rearrangement joins TRBV6-5 to TRBJ1-2, with 9 bases lining up with TRBD1. Looked up from germline, CDR1 is MNHEY and CDR2 is SVGAGI. The V and J ends lost 7 bases and 5 bases, in that order; junction bases with no gene match: 5. The CDR3 is 13 amino acids. CDR3 DNA sequence: TGTGCCAGCAATCCGGGACAGGGATATGGCTACACCTTC. Translated: CASNPGQGYGYTF.

This clone was seen just once. This chain's CDR3 is CASSIRAGARYEQYF. The CDR3 DNA sequence: TGTGCCAGCAGTATTCGAGCGGGAGCTCGCTACGAGCAGTACTTC. The genes are TRBV13 and TRBJ2-7; 8 bases map to TRBD2. J was trimmed by 3 bases and V by 6 bases; bases with no gene match: 10. The CDR3 contains 15 residues. Germline assignment: CDR1 PRHDT and CDR2 FYEKMQ (reference sequence).

This chain uses TRBV15 with TRBJ2-1; TRBD2 matches at 7 bases. The CDR3 runs 17 residues. From germline, CDR1 is LNHNV and CDR2 YYDKDF (reference sequence). Germline trimming cut 0 bases from V and 5 bases from J; bases unmatched to any gene: 10. The DNA of the CDR3 is TGTGCCACCAGCAGAGAAGAAGCGGGACCTTTGGACAATGAGCAGTTCTTC. This codes for CATSREEAGPLDNEQFF.

The V call is TRBV4-3, the J call TRBJ2-1; D perhaps matches TRBD1 (6 bases). Germline V CDR1 and CDR2: LGHNA, YSLEER. V lost 1 base, J lost 6 bases, and 16 bases lay in between. The CDR3 runs 16 residues. DNA for the CDR3: TGCGCCAGCAGCCAAGGGTCAGGGGTGATGTCCAATGAGCAGTTCTTC. It translates to CASSQGSGVMSNEQFF.

This chain uses TRBV4-2 with TRBJ2-2; maybe TRBD2 (5 bases). The germline V gene encodes CDR1 LGHNA and CDR2 YNFKEQ. Deletions cut 6 bases from V and 6 bases from J, with 17 bases between. The CDR3 covers 15 residues. In nucleotides, the CDR3 is TGTGCCAGCAGGGCCCTTTGGGTGGAGGCCGGGGAGCTGTTTTTT. Amino acid sequence: CASRALWVEAGELFF.

This chain links TRBV6-2 or TRBV6-3 with TRBJ2-7; the match to TRBD2 covers 8 bases. Germline assignment: CDR1 MNHEY and CDR2 SVGEGT. The CDR3 totals 15 residues. With V trimmed by 2 bases and J by 6 bases, 9 bases remained unmatched. In DNA form, the CDR3 reads TGTGCCAGCAGTTACACAGCGGGAGTCGTCGGCGAGCAGTACTTC. Translated, it gives CASSYTAGVVGEQYF.

CDR3 coding DNA: TGTGCCAGACCCCTTGACAGGCCTAATGAAGCTTTCTTT. Translated: CARPLDRPNEAFF. The V call is TRBV11-3, the J call TRBJ1-1, with D possibly matching TRBD1 (6 bases). This CDR3 has 13 residues. V dropped 9 bases and J dropped 7 bases, with 18 bases sitting between them. CDR1 SGHNT and CDR2 YENEEA come from the germline V gene.

V gene TRBV2 combines with J gene TRBJ2-5, with D possibly being TRBD1 (6 bases). Trimming pared 8 bases from V and 9 bases from J, leaving 19 bases between. Germline V gene lookup returns CDR1 SNHLY and CDR2 FYNNEI. The CDR3 has 13 amino acids. The CDR3 DNA reads as TGTGCCAGCGCTACAGGGTTTGGGTCCCCCCAGTACTTC. It is translated as CASATGFGSPQYF.

V usage is TRBV6-2 or TRBV6-3 and J usage is TRBJ2-3; 10 bases are a match to TRBD2. The CDR3 spans 16 residues. The V segment lost 5 bases and the J segment 6 bases; nucleotides outside the gene matches: 11. Germline CDR1 and CDR2: MNHEY and SVGEGT. The CDR3 sequence: CASSDPLAGVLDTQYF. CDR3 bases: TGTGCCAGCAGTGACCCCCTAGCGGGAGTCTTGGATACGCAGTATTTT.